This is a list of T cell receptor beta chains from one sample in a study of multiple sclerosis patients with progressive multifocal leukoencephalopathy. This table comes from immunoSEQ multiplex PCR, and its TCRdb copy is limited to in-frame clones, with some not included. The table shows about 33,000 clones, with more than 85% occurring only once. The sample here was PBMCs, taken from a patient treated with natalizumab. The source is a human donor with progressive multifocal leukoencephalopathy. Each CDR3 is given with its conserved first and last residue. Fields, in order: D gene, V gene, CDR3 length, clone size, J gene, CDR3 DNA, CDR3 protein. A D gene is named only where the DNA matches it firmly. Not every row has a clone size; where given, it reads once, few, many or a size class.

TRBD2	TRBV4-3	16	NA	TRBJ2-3	TGCGCCAGCAGAAAAAACCTAGCGGGAGAAACAGATACGCAGTATTTT	CASRKNLAGETDTQYF
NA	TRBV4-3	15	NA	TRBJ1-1	TGCGCCAGCAGCCAGTACAGGGACCTGAACACTGAAGCTTTCTTT	CASSQYRDLNTEAFF
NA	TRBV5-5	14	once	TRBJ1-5	TGTGCCAGCAGCTTGGGACTTAGCAATCAGCCCCAGCATTTT	CASSLGLSNQPQHF
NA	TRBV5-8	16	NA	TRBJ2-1	TGTGCCAGCAGCTTGTTCGCTCTAAGCTCCTACAATGAGCAGTTCTTC	CASSLFALSSYNEQFF
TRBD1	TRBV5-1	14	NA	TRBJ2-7	TGCGCCAGCAGCACACGACAGGGACCGGCCGAGCAGTACTTC	CASSTRQGPAEQYF
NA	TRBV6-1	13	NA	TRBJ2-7	TGTGCCAGCAGTAATCGATTGGGCCTCGAGCAGTACTTC	CASSNRLGLEQYF
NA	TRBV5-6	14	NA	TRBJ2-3	TGTGCCAGCAGCCCCGGGACGGGCGGGGAGGCGCAGTATTTT	CASSPGTGGEAQYF
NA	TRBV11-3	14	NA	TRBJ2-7	TGTGCCAGAGGCCATGCCGGGCCCTCCTACGAGCAGTACTTC	CARGHAGPSYEQYF
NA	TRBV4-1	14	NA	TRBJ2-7	TGCGCCAGCAGCCAAGATGGAGCGGGCTACGAGCAGTACTTC	CASSQDGAGYEQYF
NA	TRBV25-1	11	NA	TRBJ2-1	TGTGCCAGCAGCCCCGGGGGAGTGAAGTTCTTC	CASSPGGVKFF
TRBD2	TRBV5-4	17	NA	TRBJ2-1	TGTGCCAGCAGCTCGGGACTAGCGGGAGGAGGCTACAATGAGCAGTTCTTC	CASSSGLAGGGYNEQFF
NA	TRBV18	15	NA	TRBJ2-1	TGTGCCAGCTCACCACAGACAGGCATTTACAATGAGCAGTTCTTC	CASSPQTGIYNEQFF
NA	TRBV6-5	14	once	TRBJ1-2	TGTGCCAGCAGTTACTCGAGGCAATCCCGGGGCTACACCTTC	CASSYSRQSRGYTF
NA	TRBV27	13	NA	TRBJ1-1	TGTGCCTCCCGACAGCAACTGAACACTGAAGCTTTCTTT	CASRQQLNTEAFF
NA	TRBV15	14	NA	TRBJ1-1	TGTGCCACCAGCAGAGATACGGGGGCTACTGAAGCTTTCTTT	CATSRDTGATEAFF
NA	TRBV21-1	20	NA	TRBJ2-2	TGTGCCAGCGGAGCTAGACTAGCGGTTCACCAGCCGTTCGTGACCGGGGAGCTGTTTTTT	CASGARLAVHQPFVTGELFF
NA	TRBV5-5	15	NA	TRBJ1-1	TGTGCCAGCAGCCACTTGACAAGCGCGAACACTGAAGCTTTCTTT	CASSHLTSANTEAFF
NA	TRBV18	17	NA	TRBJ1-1	TGTGCCAGCTCACCCACATCCCCACGACGAATGAACACTGAAGCTTTCTTT	CASSPTSPRRMNTEAFF
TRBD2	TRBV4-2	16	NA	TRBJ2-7	TGTGCCAGCAGCCAAGTAGCGGGGACTTCTTATCCCGAGCAGTACTTC	CASSQVAGTSYPEQYF
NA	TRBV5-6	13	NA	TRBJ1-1	TGTGCCAGCAGCTCGCCCCAGGACCTAGGGGCTTTCTTT	CASSSPQDLGAFF
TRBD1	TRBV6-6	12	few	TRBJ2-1	TGTGCCAGCAGATCGAACAGGGGTGAGCAGTTCTTC	CASRSNRGEQFF
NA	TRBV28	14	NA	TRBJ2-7	TGTGCCAGCAGGCCGGGGTCCTTCTCCTACGAGCAGTACTTC	CASRPGSFSYEQYF
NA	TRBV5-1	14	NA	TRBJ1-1	TGCGCCAGCAGCTTGGGTGCCGCCCGGACTGAAGCTTTCTTT	CASSLGAARTEAFF
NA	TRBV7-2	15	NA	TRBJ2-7	TGTGCCAGCAGCTTAGATCGGGGGGCGCATGGCGAGCAGTACTTC	CASSLDRGAHGEQYF
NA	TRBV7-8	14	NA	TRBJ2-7	TGTGCCAGCAGCTTATTAACCGCCCACGACGAGCAGTACTTC	CASSLLTAHDEQYF
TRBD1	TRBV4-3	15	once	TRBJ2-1	TGCGCCAGCAGCCGCTGGACTGGCTCAGGGGGTGAGCAGTTCTTC	CASSRWTGSGGEQFF
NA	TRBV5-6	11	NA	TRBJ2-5	TGTGCCAGCAGAAATCAAGAGACCCAGTACTTC	CASRNQETQYF
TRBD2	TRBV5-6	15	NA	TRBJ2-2	TGTGCCAGCAGCCCCCCACTAGCGGGCGCCGGGGAGCTGTTTTTT	CASSPPLAGAGELFF
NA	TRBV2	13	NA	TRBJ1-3	TGTGCCAGCAGTATTGGGAACGGAAACACCATATATTTT	CASSIGNGNTIYF
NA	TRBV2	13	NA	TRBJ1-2	TGTGCCAGCAGTGAAAAGGGTTCCTATGGCTACACCTTC	CASSEKGSYGYTF
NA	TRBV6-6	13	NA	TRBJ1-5	TGTGCCAGCAACGCGGGTGGCAATCAGCCCCAGCATTTT	CASNAGGNQPQHF
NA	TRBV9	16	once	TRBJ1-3	TGTGCCAGCAGCGCTGACATACTGGGGCGCGGAAACACCATATATTTT	CASSADILGRGNTIYF
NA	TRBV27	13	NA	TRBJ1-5	TGTGCCAGCAGTTCGCAGGGGCGCCTACCCCAGCATTTT	CASSSQGRLPQHF
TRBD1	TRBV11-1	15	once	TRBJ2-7	TGTGCCAGCAGCTTAGGAGGACAGGGGGCTAACGAGCAGTACTTC	CASSLGGQGANEQYF
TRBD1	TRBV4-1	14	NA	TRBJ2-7	TGCGCCAGCAGCCAGGCCGGGACAGGGAACGAGCAGTACTTC	CASSQAGTGNEQYF
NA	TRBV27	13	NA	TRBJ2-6	TGTGCCGGGCAGCTCTCTGGGGCCAACGTCCTGACTTTC	CAGQLSGANVLTF
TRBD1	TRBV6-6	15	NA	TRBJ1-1	TGTGCCAGCAGCTTCACCCAACCCCGTGGGACAGGGCCTTTCTTT	CASSFTQPRGTGPFF
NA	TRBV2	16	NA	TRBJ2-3	TGTGCCAGCAGTGAATCTGGCCCAGGGGGCACAGATACGCAGTATTTT	CASSESGPGGTDTQYF
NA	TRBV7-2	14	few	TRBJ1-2	TGTGCCAGCAGCCCCAACCAGGGATTCAGGGGCTACACCTTC	CASSPNQGFRGYTF
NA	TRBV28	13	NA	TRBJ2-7	TGTGCCAGCCTGGGACGTAGCTCCTACGAGCAGTACTTC	CASLGRSSYEQYF
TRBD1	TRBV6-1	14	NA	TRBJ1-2	TGTGCCAGCGAAACAGGGGGAGCTAACTATGGCTACACCTTC	CASETGGANYGYTF
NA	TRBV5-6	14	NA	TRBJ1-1	TGTGCCAGCAGCTTCGGGGGGTTACGTACTGAAGCTTTCTTT	CASSFGGLRTEAFF
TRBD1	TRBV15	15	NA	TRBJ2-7	TGTGCCACCAGCAGAGGTGGGACAGGGGGATACGAGCAGTACTTC	CATSRGGTGGYEQYF
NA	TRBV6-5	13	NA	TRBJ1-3	TGTGCCAGCAGACCGAGCGGTGGAAACACCATATATTTT	CASRPSGGNTIYF
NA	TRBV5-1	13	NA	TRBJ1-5	TGCGCCGGATGGGACTTCGCAAATCAGCCCCAGCATTTT	CAGWDFANQPQHF
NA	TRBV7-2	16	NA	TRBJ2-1	TGTGCCAGCAGCTTAGGAGGCGTTTCTTACTACAATGAGCAGTTCTTC	CASSLGGVSYYNEQFF
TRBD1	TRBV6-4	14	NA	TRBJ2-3	TGTGCCAGCAGTGCCACACAGGGGCCAGATACGCAGTATTTT	CASSATQGPDTQYF
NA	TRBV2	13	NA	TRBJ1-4	TGTGCCAGCGCCCGTACTTTCGATGAAAAACTGTTTTTT	CASARTFDEKLFF
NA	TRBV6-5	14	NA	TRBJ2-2	TGTGCCAGCAGTTACGGCCTACACACCGGGGAGCTGTTTTTT	CASSYGLHTGELFF
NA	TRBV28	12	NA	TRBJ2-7	TGTGCCAGCAGTTATTCTCTAGGCGAGCAGTACTTC	CASSYSLGEQYF
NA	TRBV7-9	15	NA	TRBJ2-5	TGTGCCAGCAGCTCGGGTCGCTTGGGGCAAGAGACCCAGTACTTC	CASSSGRLGQETQYF
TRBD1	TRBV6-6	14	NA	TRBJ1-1	TGTGCCAGCAGCCTTCAGGGGGCGGGGACTGAAGCTTTCTTT	CASSLQGAGTEAFF